These 30 T cell receptor beta chains were all obtained from the same sample, sequenced in a study of CXCR3-negative and CXCR3-positive naive CD8 T cells. Study-level findings and limits: CXCR3-positive naive cells carried more hydrophobic TRB CDR3s than CXCR3-negative naive cells did.

For these receptors, no antigen is known. UMI labels and 5' RACE were used to prepare the TRB cDNA libraries. TCRdb reprocessed the 5' RACE reads; each CDR3 protein has one entry and no DNA is given. This table lists some 47,000 distinct CDR3 sequences. The sequencing input was naive CXCR3+ CD8+ T cells from blood. Specified subset: CD45RO-CCR7+CD27+CD95- naive CD8+ T cells expressing CXCR3 (TNR3+). The receptors were sampled from a human donor in good health. Some clones in this sample may be carry-over from other donors' samples.

Here the CDR3 reads CASSHRDTGVYEQYF. The chain is built from TRBV4-1 and TRBJ2-7; absent DNA, TCRdb's TRBD1 call cannot be checked. The germline V gene has CDR1 MGHRA and CDR2 YSYEKL. This CDR3 contains 15 residues.

V usage is TRBV5-1 and J usage is TRBJ2-7. Per the germline V gene, CDR1 is SGHRS and CDR2 is YFSETQ. The CDR3 runs 13 residues. This CDR3 reads CASSLEPDYEQYF.

The chain combines TRBV29-1 with TRBJ2-7; lacking DNA, the TRBD1 call made by TCRdb goes unchecked. Per germline, CDR1 SQVTM and CDR2 ANQGSEA. This CDR3 has 11 amino acids. CDR3 protein: CSGQGTYEQYF.

The chain carries TRBV14 and TRBJ2-7. The CDR3 sequence is 15 residues long. Germline V gene sequence: CDR1 SGHDN, CDR2 FVKESK. The CDR3 protein is CASSQDLGRLDEQYF.

The chain employs TRBV7-9 and TRBJ2-2; TCRdb gives TRBD1 as the D gene, but with no DNA this cannot be confirmed. The CDR3 is 16 residues long. In germline, CDR1 is SEHNR, CDR2 FQNEAQ (reference sequence). Here the CDR3 reads CASSSGGARNTGELFF.

This chain links TRBV6-2 or TRBV6-3 with TRBJ2-7. The CDR3 has 13 residues. Per germline, CDR1 MNHEY and CDR2 SVGEGT. The CDR3 loop is CASSYDRSYEQYF.

The genes are TRBV5-5 and TRBJ1-5; TCRdb proposes TRBD1, but this gene call is untestable without DNA. Germline V gene sequence: CDR1 SGHKS, CDR2 YYEKEE (reference sequence). This CDR3 spans 17 amino acids. The CDR3: CASSPRPTGYSNQPQHF.

The chain uses TRBV12-3 or TRBV12-4 and TRBJ1-5; TCRdb names TRBD1, which stays unverified in the absence of DNA. The CDR3 covers 14 residues. CDR3: CASSYTGDNQPQHF.

The chain couples TRBV7-9 to TRBJ2-5. CDR3 length equals 14 residues. Germline-derived CDR1 and CDR2 are SEHNR and FQNEAQ (reference sequence). CDR3 sequence: CASSLSTPQETQYF. The full variable domain, in which reference TRBV7-9 and TRBJ2-5 provide the parts outside the CDR3, is DTGVSQNPRHKITKRGQNVTFRCDPISEHNRLYWYRQTLGQGPEFLTYFQNEAQLEKSRLLSDRFSAERPKGSFSTLEIQRTEQGDSAMYLCASSLSTPQETQYFGPGTRLLVL.

The genes are TRBV3-1 and TRBJ2-1; TCRdb's D call, TRBD1, is unchecked because there is no DNA. The CDR3 totals 18 residues. CDR1 is LGHDT, CDR2 YNNKEL, per germline (reference sequence). Here the CDR3 reads CASSQDWGGAYFYNEQFF.

This CDR3 is CAVDRDRETGELFF. The chain links TRBV4-1 to TRBJ2-2; TCRdb picks TRBD1, but there is no DNA to check that call. From germline, CDR1 is MGHRA and CDR2 YSYEKL. The CDR3 extends over 14 amino acids.

The chain joins TRBV7-9 to TRBJ1-1; TCRdb selects TRBD1, and the lack of DNA leaves this call unchecked. This CDR3 has 17 residues. The germline gives CDR1 SEHNR, CDR2 FQNEAQ (reference sequence). CDR3 protein: CASSSRDRGPANTEAFF.

The chain is built from TRBV12-3 or TRBV12-4 and TRBJ2-3. The CDR3 runs 13 residues. This chain's CDR3 is CASSFVLTDTQYF.

This chain joins TRBV18 and TRBJ2-7; TCRdb's assignment of TRBD1 cannot be checked, as there is no DNA. CDR1 and CDR2 from the germline V gene are KGHSH and LQKENI. This CDR3 contains 16 residues. The CDR3 protein is CASSPGLGPVAYEQYF.

J is TRBJ2-1 and V is TRBV7-6; checking the TCRdb D call of TRBD2 is not possible without DNA. The CDR3 covers 16 residues. Germline V gives CDR1 SGHVS, CDR2 FNYEAQ. CDR3 protein: CASSFGAGITYNEQFF.

The V and J genes are TRBV4-1 and TRBJ2-5; TCRdb's D call, TRBD1, is unchecked because there is no DNA. Germline CDR1 MGHRA, CDR2 YSYEKL. There are 16 residues in the CDR3. CDR3 sequence reads: CASSQEPGLLQETQYF.

CDR3 amino acids: CASSDSASSGELFF. J is TRBJ2-2 and V is TRBV6-4. The CDR3 covers 14 residues. Germline assignment: CDR1 MRHNA and CDR2 SNTAGT.

The chain has TRBV28 and TRBJ2-5; TCRdb's D call of TRBD1 is untestable without DNA. Per germline, CDR1 MDHEN and CDR2 SYDVKM. CDR3 size: 13 residues. CDR3 sequence reads: CASSSGLRETQYF.

V is TRBV15 and J is TRBJ1-2; the TRBD1 assignment by TCRdb is unverifiable without DNA. Germline V lookup: CDR1 LNHNV, CDR2 YYDKDF (reference sequence). The CDR3 length is 12 residues. The CDR3: CATSSTGNGYTF. The full variable domain, in which reference TRBV15 and TRBJ1-2 provide the parts outside the CDR3, is DAMVIQNPRYQVTQFGKPVTLSCSQTLNHNVMYWYQQKSSQAPKLLFHYYDKDFNNEADTPDNFQSRRPNTSFCFLDIRSPGLGDTAMYLCATSSTGNGYTFGSGTRLTVV.

V and J are TRBV10-3 and TRBJ2-5. The CDR3 consists of 15 residues. CDR1 is ENHRY, CDR2 SYGVKD, per germline. The CDR3 reads CAISEASANQETQYF.

V usage is TRBV6-2 or TRBV6-3 and J usage is TRBJ2-7. The CDR3 runs 12 residues. Germline V CDR1 and CDR2: MNHEY, SVGEGT. The CDR3 sequence is CASSYGSGEQYF.

This sequence joins TRBV19 and TRBJ2-1; TCRdb's D call of TRBD1 is untestable without DNA. From germline, CDR1 is LNHDA and CDR2 SQIVND (reference sequence). The CDR3 is made up of 13 amino acids. CDR3 amino acids: CASSMTGSNEQFF.

The chain links TRBV29-1 to TRBJ2-3; TCRdb gives TRBD1 as the D gene, but with no DNA this cannot be confirmed. Germline V lookup: CDR1 SQVTM, CDR2 ANQGSEA. This CDR3 contains 15 residues. The chain's CDR3 is CSVELGGVLPDTQYF.

The genes are TRBV7-2 and TRBJ2-7; the TCRdb call, TRBD2, lacks DNA for checking. The CDR3 contains 14 residues. In germline, CDR1 is SGHTA, CDR2 FQGNSA. Here the CDR3 reads CASSLRDSAYEQYF.

The chain combines TRBV29-1 with TRBJ2-2. CDR1 is SQVTM, CDR2 ANQGSEA, per germline. This CDR3 is 14 amino acids long. The CDR3 sequence: CSVEDRPGAGELFF.

The chain recombines TRBV10-3 with TRBJ1-2; TCRdb's assignment of TRBD1 cannot be checked, as there is no DNA. The CDR3 extends over 13 amino acids. Germline assignment: CDR1 ENHRY and CDR2 SYGVKD. CDR3 region: CAIRGQDNYGYTF.

This chain links TRBV6-1 with TRBJ2-5; TCRdb returns TRBD1, unconfirmable since there is no DNA. The CDR3 runs 13 residues. The V gene's germline CDR1 is MNHNS and CDR2 SASEGT. This CDR3 is CASDPIGTETQYF.

The CDR3 spells CSVEWGGYEQYF. The rearrangement joins TRBV29-1 to TRBJ2-7; TCRdb calls TRBD1, which cannot be checked without DNA. The germline V gene encodes CDR1 SQVTM and CDR2 ANQGSEA. This CDR3 has 12 amino acids.

The J gene is TRBJ2-7, the V gene TRBV7-7; the TCRdb call, TRBD1, lacks DNA for checking. This CDR3 has 16 amino acids. Germline CDR1 is SSHAT and CDR2 is FNYEAQ (reference sequence). The CDR3 loop is CASSPLPGQSSYEQYF.

The chain carries TRBV11-2 and TRBJ2-4. Per germline, CDR1 SGHAT and CDR2 FQNNGV. The CDR3 totals 14 residues. The CDR3 reads CASSLEVAKNIQYF.